Presented here are 4 T cell receptor beta chains from one specimen sequenced in a study of blood T cell repertoires in COVID-19. Only in-frame clones appear in the TCRdb table, and some are missing; sequencing was by immunoSEQ multiplex PCR. The data show roughly 200,000 clones, over 75% seen once. The sample consisted of peripheral blood. These receptors were obtained from a man aged 45-65 years who had recovered from COVID-19.

This chain links TRBV5-4 with TRBJ2-7, with D possibly TRBD2 on 6 matching bases. CDR1 and CDR2 (germline): SGHNT, YYREEE (reference sequence). The CDR3 is made up of 16 amino acids. Trimming removed 0 bases from V and 7 bases from J, with 20 bases in between. CDR3 in DNA: TGTGCCAGCAGCTTGGGCGGGAATCAGATCCAATCAGAGCAGTACTTC. Translation: CASSLGGNQIQSEQYF. Full variable domain (rest looked up from reference TRBV5-4 and TRBJ2-7): ETGVTQSPTHLIKTRGQQVTLRCSSQSGHNTVSWYQQALGQGPQFIFQYYREEENGRGNFPPRFSGLQFPNYSSELNVNALELDDSALYLCASSLGGNQIQSEQYFGPGTRLTVT.

V and J are TRBV28 and TRBJ2-5; tentative D call: TRBD1 (6 bases). V lost 1 base to trimming and J lost 2 bases, with 14 bases between them. Germline CDR1 reads MDHEN; CDR2 reads SYDVKM. The CDR3 extends over 16 amino acids. The CDR3 region is CASSLYSDRPQETQYF. In nucleotides, the CDR3 is TGTGCCAGCAGTTTATATAGTGACAGGCCTCAAGAGACCCAGTACTTC.

V usage is TRBV5-4 and J usage is TRBJ2-2; D is undetermined. The CDR3 is 13 residues long. Germline CDR1 SGHNT, CDR2 YYREEE (reference sequence). V shed 1 base and J shed 5 bases, with 6 bases lying between them. DNA of the CDR3: TGTGCCAGCAGCTTGACAGTGACCGGGGAGCTGTTTTTT. Protein sequence: CASSLTVTGELFF.

The rearrangement links TRBV7-8 to TRBJ2-7; no clear D. Trimming pared 0 bases from V and 2 bases from J, leaving 14 bases between. The CDR3 runs 16 residues. The germline gives CDR1 SGHVS, CDR2 FQNEAQ. The chain's CDR3 is CASSLASTQVAYEQYF. CDR3 DNA sequence: TGTGCCAGCAGCTTAGCATCGACGCAGGTGGCCTACGAGCAGTACTTC.